This T cell receptor beta chain was sequenced during a study of monozygotic twins with inflammatory bowel disease. UMIs with a 6-nucleotide sample barcode were added by template switching. TCRdb reprocessed the 5' RACE reads, keeping one entry per CDR3 protein, no DNA. Recorded here are around 370,000 distinct CDR3 sequences; the top ten clones represent just over 2.5%. After skipping T cell sorting, the authors isolated total RNA from whole blood. Broader study findings: By inverse Simpson index, TCRbeta diversity was lower in IBD patients than in healthy co-twins.

The germline V gene has CDR1 SGHTA and CDR2 FQGNSA. The CDR3 is 16 residues long. Concerning this clonotype itself: Its antigen is not known.

The V and J genes are TRBV7-2 and TRBJ1-5; TCRdb calls TRBD1, which cannot be checked without DNA. The specimen was blood. This clonotype was obtained from a human donor with ulcerative colitis or Crohn's disease, or a healthy co-twin of an affected twin (not recorded which). CDR3 region: CASSLAQGALTQPQHF.